This section outlines one T cell receptor beta chain sequence together with its context. Using immunoSEQ multiplex PCR, the repertoire was profiled, and TCRdb retains in-frame clones only, with some absent. The table includes some 200,000 clones, approximately 91% detected once. This sample was included in a study of T cell responses to AZD1222 COVID-19 vaccine. Trimming pared 0 bases from V and 5 bases from J, leaving 14 bases between. Germline CDR1 SGHRS, CDR2 YFSETQ. The length of the CDR3 is 15 residues. This chain uses TRBV5-1 with TRBJ2-5; maybe TRBD2 (6 bases). The material was peripheral blood, obtained 28 days after the second AZD1222 dose. This receptor was taken from an adult who received the AZD1222 COVID-19 vaccine. The CDR3 loop reads CASSLEAGHGETQYF. The CDR3, as DNA: TGCGCCAGCAGCTTGGAGGCGGGGCACGGTGAGACCCAGTACTTC.